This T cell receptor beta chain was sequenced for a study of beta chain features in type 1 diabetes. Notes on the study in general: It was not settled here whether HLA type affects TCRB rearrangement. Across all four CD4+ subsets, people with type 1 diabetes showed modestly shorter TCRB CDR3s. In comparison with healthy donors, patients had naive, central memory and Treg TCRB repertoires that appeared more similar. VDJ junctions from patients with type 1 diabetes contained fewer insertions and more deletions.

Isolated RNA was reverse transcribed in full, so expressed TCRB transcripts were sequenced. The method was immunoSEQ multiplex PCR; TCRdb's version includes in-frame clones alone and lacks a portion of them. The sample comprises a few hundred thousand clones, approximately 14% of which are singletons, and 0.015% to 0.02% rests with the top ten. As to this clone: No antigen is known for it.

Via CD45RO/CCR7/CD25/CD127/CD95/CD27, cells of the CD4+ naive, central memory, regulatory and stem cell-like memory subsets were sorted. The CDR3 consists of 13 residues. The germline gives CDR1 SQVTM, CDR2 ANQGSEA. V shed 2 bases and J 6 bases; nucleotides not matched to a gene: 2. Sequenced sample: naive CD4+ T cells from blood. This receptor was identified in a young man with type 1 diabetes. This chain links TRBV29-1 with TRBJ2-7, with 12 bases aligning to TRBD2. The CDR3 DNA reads TGCAGCGTTGAATGGGGACTAGCGGGCGAGCAGTACTTC. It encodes CSVEWGLAGEQYF.